These T cell receptor beta chains were read from a single sample in a study of T-cell memory formation after mild COVID-19. Each CDR3 protein gets one entry after TCRdb re-called the 5' RACE reads with MiXCR. The table has about 340,000 distinct CDR3 sequences, roughly 15% seen once. Sequencing was carried out using PBMCs or a T cell subset sorted from them (not recorded which). Receptor source: a man between 18 and 35 years old who had mild COVID-19 (a few samples of this study predate the infection). Cell type and time point are not known. Each CDR3 is given with its conserved first and last residue. Each record gives: D gene, V gene, clone size, J gene, CDR3 protein, CDR3 DNA. D genes are given only for firm matches. Where a row states a size, it is once, few, many or the class of an expanded clone; other rows omit it.

D: -; V: TRBV5-1; size: few; J: TRBJ1-1; CDR3: CASSFPGDTEAFF; DNA: TGCGCCAGCAGCTTCCCAGGGGACACTGAAGCTTTCTTT
D: -; V: TRBV7-2; size: few; J: TRBJ1-1; CDR3: CASSLFFGVGAFF; DNA: TGTGCCAGCAGCTTATTTTTCGGGGTTGGAGCTTTCTTT
D: -; V: TRBV4-3; size: few; J: TRBJ2-5; CDR3: CASSQEAGSLQETQYF; DNA: TGCGCCAGCAGCCAAGAGGCGGGGTCACTACAAGAGACCCAGTACTTC
D: -; V: TRBV4-1; size: -; J: TRBJ1-4; CDR3: CASSQLRSEKLFF; DNA: TGCGCCAGCAGCCAATTAAGATCTGAAAAACTGTTTTTT
D: TRBD2; V: TRBV12-5; size: few; J: TRBJ2-5; CDR3: CASALGLAGGPVRETQYF; DNA: TGTGCTAGTGCTTTGGGCCTAGCGGGGGGCCCGGTCCGAGAGACCCAGTACTTC
D: -; V: TRBV3-1; size: few; J: TRBJ2-5; CDR3: CASSQDLLRQTQETQYF; DNA: TGTGCCAGCAGCCAAGATCTCCTTCGGCAGACCCAAGAGACCCAGTACTTC
D: -; V: TRBV6-2/TRBV6-3; size: many; J: TRBJ2-2; CDR3: CASSYGGELFF; DNA: TGTGCCAGCAGTTACGGCGGGGAGCTGTTTTTT
D: -; V: TRBV12-3/TRBV12-4; size: -; J: TRBJ1-5; CDR3: CASSIIGQPQHF; DNA: TGTGCCAGCAGTATTATTGGTCAGCCCCAGCATTTT
D: -; V: TRBV4-2; size: few; J: TRBJ2-5; CDR3: CASSPQGGGGLQETQYF; DNA: TGTGCCAGCAGCCCCCAGGGGGGCGGGGGGCTCCAAGAGACCCAGTACTTC
D: -; V: TRBV6-4; size: few; J: TRBJ1-1; CDR3: CASSPLPGDTEAFF; DNA: TGTGCCAGCAGTCCATTACCAGGGGACACTGAAGCTTTCTTT
D: TRBD1; V: TRBV4-1; size: -; J: TRBJ2-7; CDR3: CASSQVTGADEQYF; DNA: TGCGCCAGCAGCCAAGTCACAGGGGCCGACGAGCAGTACTTC
D: TRBD1; V: TRBV4-1; size: -; J: TRBJ1-4; CDR3: CASSPPGQEDATNEKLFF; DNA: TGCGCCAGCAGCCCTCCGGGACAGGAAGATGCAACTAATGAAAAACTGTTTTTT
D: TRBD2; V: TRBV23-1; size: -; J: TRBJ2-2; CDR3: CASSSSGGASGELFF; DNA: TGCGCCAGCAGTTCTAGCGGGGGGGCGTCTGGGGAGCTGTTTTTT
D: -; V: TRBV29-1; size: few; J: TRBJ1-2; CDR3: CSAPTDGGKTGLTF; DNA: TGCAGCGCCCCGACCGACGGCGGAAAGACAGGTTTAACCTTC
D: -; V: TRBV30; size: few; J: TRBJ1-5; CDR3: CAWSLQRSQPQHF; DNA: TGTGCCTGGAGTCTACAGAGGAGTCAGCCCCAGCATTTT
D: TRBD1; V: TRBV27; size: many; J: TRBJ2-1; CDR3: CASSLSGTERQEQFF; DNA: TGTGCCAGCAGTTTATCAGGGACAGAACGACAGGAGCAGTTCTTC
D: -; V: TRBV27; size: many; J: TRBJ2-3; CDR3: CASSLQLGFTDTQYF; DNA: TGTGCCAGCAGCCTCCAGTTGGGTTTCACAGATACGCAGTATTTT
D: TRBD1; V: TRBV9; size: few; J: TRBJ2-5; CDR3: CASSRVPGGRETQYF; DNA: TGTGCCAGCAGCCGCGTCCCAGGGGGCAGGGAGACCCAGTACTTC
D: TRBD2; V: TRBV5-1; size: many; J: TRBJ2-1; CDR3: CASSLTSGGAINEQFF; DNA: TGCGCCAGCAGCTTAACTAGCGGGGGAGCGATCAATGAGCAGTTCTTC
D: -; V: TRBV10-3; size: -; J: TRBJ2-3; CDR3: CAIESQRMGTDTQYF; DNA: TGTGCCATCGAGTCCCAGCGGATGGGAACAGATACGCAGTATTTT
D: -; V: TRBV11-2; size: -; J: TRBJ2-5; CDR3: CASSPTVWETQYF; DNA: TGTGCCAGCAGCCCCACGGTGTGGGAGACCCAGTACTTC
D: TRBD2; V: TRBV6-5; size: few; J: TRBJ2-5; CDR3: CASSNNLAGGYETQYF; DNA: TGTGCCAGCAGTAACAATCTAGCGGGGGGTTATGAGACCCAGTACTTC
D: -; V: TRBV11-2; size: few; J: TRBJ2-5; CDR3: CASSVDRTRGETQYF; DNA: TGTGCCAGCAGCGTAGACAGGACCCGAGGGGAGACCCAGTACTTC
D: -; V: TRBV6-5; size: few; J: TRBJ1-6; CDR3: CASRLQGVKTPLHF; DNA: TGTGCCAGCAGATTACAGGGCGTGAAGACACCCCTCCACTTT
D: -; V: TRBV29-1; size: many; J: TRBJ1-2; CDR3: CSVEEGYGYTF; DNA: TGCAGCGTTGAAGAAGGGTATGGCTACACCTTC
D: TRBD2; V: TRBV12-3/TRBV12-4; size: many; J: TRBJ2-5; CDR3: CASRPTGRGDSVSQYF; DNA: TGTGCCAGTAGACCAACCGGGCGGGGGGACTCGGTGTCCCAGTACTTC
D: -; V: TRBV11-2; size: -; J: TRBJ2-5; CDR3: CASSLGVQAWETQYF; DNA: TGTGCCAGCAGCTTAGGTGTACAGGCCTGGGAGACCCAGTACTTC
D: TRBD2; V: TRBV10-1; size: -; J: TRBJ2-3; CDR3: CASSSGGALDTQYF; DNA: TGCGCCAGCAGCAGCGGGGGGGCCTTAGATACGCAGTATTTT
D: -; V: TRBV30; size: few; J: TRBJ1-1; CDR3: CAWTRTANTEAFF; DNA: TGTGCCTGGACCCGGACAGCGAACACTGAAGCTTTCTTT
D: -; V: TRBV7-9; size: many; J: TRBJ2-2; CDR3: CASRKNRDGDTGELFF; DNA: TGTGCCAGCAGGAAAAACCGAGACGGCGACACCGGGGAGCTGTTTTTT
D: -; V: TRBV6-5; size: once; J: TRBJ2-1; CDR3: CASSPRTEGKADEQFF; DNA: TGTGCCAGCAGTCCCCGGACGGAGGGGAAGGCCGATGAGCAGTTCTTC
D: -; V: TRBV6-6; size: few; J: TRBJ1-1; CDR3: CASSLTPSFPTEAFF; DNA: TGTGCCAGCAGTTTAACCCCAAGTTTTCCCACTGAAGCTTTCTTT
D: TRBD2; V: TRBV5-1; size: few; J: TRBJ2-5; CDR3: CASSWDSGGFSETQYF; DNA: TGCGCCAGCAGCTGGGACAGCGGGGGGTTCTCGGAGACCCAGTACTTC
D: -; V: TRBV24-1; size: few; J: TRBJ1-1; CDR3: CATSDLGTGRAFF; DNA: TGTGCCACCAGTGATTTGGGTACAGGGCGGGCTTTCTTT
D: -; V: TRBV24-1; size: few; J: TRBJ2-1; CDR3: CATSDSKGSYNEQFF; DNA: TGTGCCACCAGTGATTCGAAGGGTAGCTACAATGAGCAGTTCTTC
D: TRBD1; V: TRBV28; size: -; J: TRBJ1-3; CDR3: CASNQGVGNTIYF; DNA: TGTGCCAGCAATCAGGGGGTGGGAAACACCATATATTTT
D: -; V: TRBV19; size: -; J: TRBJ1-1; CDR3: CASSLLDRETEAFF; DNA: TGTGCCAGTAGTTTATTAGACCGTGAAACTGAAGCTTTCTTT
D: TRBD1; V: TRBV6-5; size: -; J: TRBJ1-2; CDR3: CASRPTGTHYGYTF; DNA: TGTGCCAGCAGACCGACAGGGACACACTATGGCTACACCTTC
D: TRBD2; V: TRBV2; size: -; J: TRBJ2-5; CDR3: CASKGGLASETQYF; DNA: TGTGCCAGCAAAGGGGGACTAGCGTCAGAGACCCAGTACTTC
D: -; V: TRBV18; size: many; J: TRBJ1-1; CDR3: CASSPNSNVRGEAFF; DNA: TGTGCCAGCTCACCAAATTCAAATGTGAGAGGAGAAGCTTTCTTT
D: -; V: TRBV6-6; size: -; J: TRBJ2-3; CDR3: CASSRGQGADTQYF; DNA: TGTGCCAGCAGCCGGGGACAAGGTGCAGATACGCAGTATTTT
D: -; V: TRBV12-3/TRBV12-4; size: many; J: TRBJ1-5; CDR3: CASSPAGGNQPQHF; DNA: TGTGCCAGCAGTCCCGCGGGGGGCAATCAGCCCCAGCATTTT
D: TRBD1; V: TRBV20-1; size: many; J: TRBJ2-7; CDR3: CSANSGQSSYEQYF; DNA: TGCAGTGCCAATTCGGGACAGAGCTCCTACGAGCAGTACTTC
D: -; V: TRBV3-1; size: -; J: TRBJ1-2; CDR3: CASSLEQYGYTF; DNA: TGTGCCAGCAGCTTGGAGCAATATGGCTACACCTTC
D: TRBD1; V: TRBV6-5; size: -; J: TRBJ1-1; CDR3: CASTLGLTGVNTEAFF; DNA: TGTGCCAGCACCCTAGGGCTTACAGGGGTTAACACTGAAGCTTTCTTT
D: -; V: TRBV11-2; size: few; J: TRBJ2-5; CDR3: CASSSLRGALETQYF; DNA: TGTGCCAGCAGCTCTCTTCGGGGGGCCCTGGAGACCCAGTACTTC
D: -; V: TRBV7-2; size: many; J: TRBJ2-3; CDR3: CASSLSLVGRDWGTDTQYF; DNA: TGTGCCAGCAGCTTATCTTTGGTAGGGCGGGACTGGGGCACAGATACGCAGTATTTT
D: TRBD1; V: TRBV6-1; size: -; J: TRBJ2-7; CDR3: CATTGAPYEQYF; DNA: TGTGCCACAACAGGGGCCCCTTACGAGCAGTACTTC
D: -; V: TRBV7-6; size: -; J: TRBJ2-1; CDR3: CASSLEDFTPYNEQFF; DNA: TGTGCCAGCAGCTTAGAGGACTTCACCCCTTACAATGAGCAGTTCTTC
D: TRBD2; V: TRBV27; size: many; J: TRBJ2-5; CDR3: CASSPQYPLAGGRPYQETQYF; DNA: TGTGCCAGCAGTCCCCAATACCCGCTAGCGGGGGGGCGTCCTTACCAAGAGACCCAGTACTTC
D: TRBD1; V: TRBV18; size: many; J: TRBJ2-7; CDR3: CASSSDRAYEQYF; DNA: TGTGCCAGCTCATCGGACAGGGCCTACGAGCAGTACTTC
D: -; V: TRBV5-1; size: many; J: TRBJ2-3; CDR3: CASSGGLDTQYF; DNA: TGTGCCAGCAGTGGCGGTCTAGATACGCAGTATTTT